The 27 T cell receptor beta chains below come from one sample, sequenced in a study of shared clonotypes between healthy human individuals. Clones were sequenced by immunoSEQ multiplex PCR, and TCRdb holds only the in-frame ones, with some missing. The sample contains about 1 million clones, under 80% of which appear only once. The source material was memory CD4+ T cells sorted from blood. The subset was: CD45RA-negative fraction. The origin of the receptors is a man younger than 35 in good health.

The count of this clone is one. V gene TRBV6-6 combines with J gene TRBJ1-1; D gene ambiguous. CDR1 is MNHNY, CDR2 SVGAGI, per germline (reference sequence). The CDR3 is made up of 16 amino acids. Trimming removed 0 bases at V and 11 bases at J, with 22 bases between. The CDR3 region has the DNA TGTGCCAGCAGTTACTCGATAAGTAGTGGACGGCCTGCTGCTTTCTTT. This encodes CASSYSISSGRPAAFF.

This chain connects TRBV19 to TRBJ1-5, with D perhaps matching TRBD1 (5 bases). CDR3 size: 15 residues. V lost 6 bases and J 0 bases, leaving 12 bases between the germline ends. In germline, CDR1 is LNHDA, CDR2 SQIVND (reference sequence). The CDR3 sequence: CASSPGRYSNQPQHF. The CDR3 DNA is TGTGCCAGTAGCCCGGGACGCTATAGCAATCAGCCCCAGCATTTT.

This clone was picked up one time. One end of the junction fails to match germline, which may point to a read error. The chain has TRBV18 and TRBJ2-2, with a tentative D call TRBD1 (5 bases). CDR1 is KGHSH and CDR2 is LQKENI in the germline V gene. This CDR3 comprises 13 residues. The CDR3 here is CVSSGQNTGELFF. The DNA for the CDR3 is TGTGTCAGCTCCGGACAGAACACCGGGGAGCTGTTTTTT.

The rearrangement joins TRBV7-2 to TRBJ2-3; D might be TRBD1 or TRBD2, each matching 5 bases. The CDR3 loop spans 16 amino acids. Germline CDR1 is SGHTA and CDR2 is FQGNSA. Trimming stripped 2 bases from V and 1 base from J, with 13 bases between. This CDR3 is CASSLSLGTGTDTQYF. The CDR3, as DNA: TGTGCCAGCAGCTTAAGTTTGGGGACGGGCACAGATACGCAGTATTTT.

The chain links TRBV25-1 to TRBJ2-3, with no clear D. The CDR3 length is 12 residues. Germline-derived CDR1 and CDR2 are MGHDK and SYGVNS. Trimming took off 4 bases at V and 3 bases at J, with 5 bases between the two ends. The CDR3 region has the DNA TGTGCCAGCAGTGCACAGACAGATACGCAGTATTTT. Amino acids: CASSAQTDTQYF.

This clone was picked up a small number of times. The CDR3 loop reads CASSLRGRGEAFF. DNA of the CDR3: TGTGCCAGCAGTTTACGCGGACGGGGTGAAGCTTTCTTT. This chain uses TRBV28 with TRBJ1-1; D ambiguous. Trimming took 2 bases from V and 7 from J, leaving 11 bases between them. The germline V gene encodes CDR1 MDHEN and CDR2 SYDVKM. There are 13 residues in the CDR3.

As to this clone: Other nucleotide sequences from this sample produce the same CDR3. The rearrangement joins TRBV6-5 to TRBJ1-4; D is undetermined. Per the germline V gene, CDR1 is MNHEY and CDR2 is SVGAGI. V lost 5 bases and J 0 bases, leaving 7 bases between the germline ends. This CDR3 spans 14 amino acids. This CDR3 is CASSLTATNEKLFF. For the CDR3, the DNA is TGTGCCAGCAGTCTAACAGCAACTAATGAAAAACTGTTTTTT.

The chain links TRBV11-2 to TRBJ1-6; D ambiguous. The CDR3 totals 12 residues. Trimming took off 5 bases at V and 7 bases at J, with 6 bases between the two ends. CDR1 is SGHAT, CDR2 FQNNGV, per germline. The CDR3 sequence: CASSLLNSPLHF. The CDR3 DNA sequence: TGTGCCAGCAGCCTCTTGAATTCACCCCTCCACTTT.

The table lists this clone with many counts. The junction departs from the called germline gene at one end, perhaps through a read error. The chain has TRBV7-8 and TRBJ2-7, with a weak D call TRBD1 (6 bases). The length of the CDR3 is 13 residues. The germline V gene has CDR1 SGHVS and CDR2 FQNEAQ. CDR3 nucleotides: TGTGCCAGCAGTTTAGGGACGACAGGCGAGCAGTACTTC. Amino acids: CASSLGTTGEQYF.

V is TRBV14 and J is TRBJ2-1; D possibly corresponds to TRBD1 (6 bases). CDR1 and CDR2 (germline): SGHDN, FVKESK. Trimming stripped 4 bases from V and 2 bases from J, with 18 bases between. The CDR3 runs 17 residues. The CDR3 here is CASSPTGTGWTYNEQFF. CDR3 sequence (DNA): TGTGCCAGCAGCCCGACGGGAACAGGGTGGACCTACAATGAGCAGTTCTTC. The full variable domain, completed using reference TRBV14 and TRBJ2-1, is EAGVTQFPSHSVIEKGQTVTLRCDPISGHDNLYWYRRVMGKEIKFLLHFVKESKQDESGMPNNRFLAERTGGTYSTLKVQPAELEDSGVYFCASSPTGTGWTYNEQFFGPGTRLTVL.

The genes are TRBV6-7 and TRBJ2-2, with 7 bases lining up with TRBD1. TRBV6-7 qualifies as an ORF whose function is uncertain. The CDR3 contains 18 residues. Losses at the gene ends were 5 bases for V and 7 bases for J; bases not matched to a gene: 19. The CDR3, as DNA: TGTGCCAGCAGTCCCAAAGGCCCCCAAACAGGGGTAAGCGGGGAGCTGTTTTTT. It specifies CASSPKGPQTGVSGELFF.

CDR3 region: CASSSYRGGGYTF. In nucleotides, the CDR3 is TGTGCCAGCAGTTCTTATAGGGGAGGCGGCTACACCTTC. The chain is built from TRBV6-5 and TRBJ1-2; maybe TRBD1 (5 bases). The ends were cut back, 4 bases at V and 8 bases at J, with 14 bases in the middle. Germline V gene data show CDR1 as MNHEY and CDR2 as SVGAGI. This CDR3 is 13 amino acids long.

This sequence joins TRBV9 and TRBJ2-1; TRBD1 matches at 12 bases. The CDR3 is made up of 16 amino acids. The V and J ends lost 2 bases and 8 bases, in that order; junction bases with no gene match: 8. Germline V gene lookup returns CDR1 SGDLS and CDR2 YYNGEE. In DNA form, the CDR3 reads TGTGCCAGCAGCGTCCTACCGGGACAGGGGGCCGATGAGCAGTTCTTC. This encodes CASSVLPGQGADEQFF.

The chain recombines TRBV7-9 with TRBJ1-2; the D gene is possibly TRBD1 (5 bases). The CDR3 has 15 amino acids. CDR1 and CDR2 from the germline V gene are SEHNR and FQNEAQ (reference sequence). With 1 base removed from V and 4 bases from J, the gap between germline ends came to 13 bases. The CDR3 loop reads CASSLDLSRVYGYTF. The CDR3 nucleotides are TGTGCCAGCAGCTTAGACTTGTCCAGGGTCTATGGCTACACCTTC.

The chain couples TRBV10-3 to TRBJ2-5; 8 nucleotides align to TRBD2. CDR1 and CDR2 (germline): ENHRY, SYGVKD. CDR3 length: 14 residues. V shed 3 bases, J shed 5 bases, and the junction held 5 bases outside the gene matches. The CDR3 bases are TGTGCCATCAGTGAAGCGGGAGTGTCGGAGACCCAGTACTTC. Protein sequence: CAISEAGVSETQYF.

This clone was detected a few times. This chain links TRBV11-2 with TRBJ1-1; D is perhaps TRBD1 (6 bases). Germline CDR1 SGHAT, CDR2 FQNNGV. The V end was cut by 2 bases, the J end by 10 bases, with 17 bases between. This CDR3 is 14 amino acids long. Here the CDR3 DNA reads TGTGCCAGCAGCTTACAGGACAGCCGGTGGGGAGCTTTCTTT. This translates into CASSLQDSRWGAFF.

In the case of this clone: The sample carries other DNA sequences with the same CDR3. This chain joins TRBV5-1 and TRBJ1-1; D is possibly TRBD1 (5 bases). With 0 bases removed from V and 0 bases from J, the gap between germline ends came to 9 bases. Germline-derived CDR1 and CDR2 are SGHRS and YFSETQ. The CDR3 has 15 amino acids. For the CDR3, the DNA is TGCGCCAGCAGCTTGGCTCCAGGGATGAACACTGAAGCTTTCTTT. Protein product: CASSLAPGMNTEAFF.

This clone showed up many times. This chain connects TRBV7-2 to TRBJ2-7; D may correspond to TRBD1 or TRBD2 (5 bases each). The CDR3 consists of 15 residues. Germline V lookup: CDR1 SGHTA, CDR2 FQGNSA. V was shortened by 1 base and J by 2 bases, with 12 bases between the two germline ends. The DNA for the CDR3 is TGTGCCAGCAGCTTAGGGGGGACCGCCGCCTACGAGCAGTACTTC. Amino acid sequence: CASSLGGTAAYEQYF.

V usage is TRBV18 and J usage is TRBJ1-5; D is perhaps TRBD1 (6 bases). Germline V gene sequence: CDR1 KGHSH, CDR2 LQKENI. Trimming pared 3 bases from V and 2 bases from J, leaving 14 bases between. This CDR3 has 16 amino acids. CDR3 in DNA: TGTGCCAGCTCACCCGGGAGGGGGGAAGGCAATCAGCCCCAGCATTTT. Its translation: CASSPGRGEGNQPQHF.

This sequence joins TRBV18 and TRBJ2-6; TRBD1 might be the D (6 bases). The CDR3 runs 15 residues. The V gene's germline CDR1 is KGHSH and CDR2 LQKENI. Trimming took off 6 bases at V and 2 bases at J, with 11 bases between the two ends. CDR3 sequence: CASSLDSPGANVLTF. As DNA, the CDR3 is TGTGCCAGCTCGCTGGACAGTCCTGGGGCCAACGTCCTGACTTTC.

The genes are TRBV7-8 and TRBJ2-7; a weak D match, TRBD2 (6 bases). Germline values: CDR1 SGHVS, CDR2 FQNEAQ. The CDR3 has 13 residues. The V and J ends lost 6 bases and 5 bases respectively, with 14 bases between them. The CDR3 loop is CASRRLASNEQYF. DNA of the CDR3: TGTGCCAGCAGGCGGCTAGCGAGCAACGAGCAGTACTTC.

The chain joins TRBV7-2 to TRBJ2-7, with D perhaps TRBD2 (6 bases). The CDR3 spans 14 residues. V dropped 3 bases and J dropped 5 bases, with 14 bases sitting between them. CDR1 and CDR2 (germline): SGHTA, FQGNSA. This CDR3 reads CASSFRASANEQYF. In DNA, the CDR3 is TGTGCCAGCAGCTTCCGGGCTAGCGCCAACGAGCAGTACTTC. The full variable domain, completed using reference TRBV7-2 and TRBJ2-7, is GAGVSQSPSNKVTEKGKDVELRCDPISGHTALYWYRQSLGQGLEFLIYFQGNSAPDKSGLPSDRFSAERTGGSVSTLTIQRTQQEDSAVYLCASSFRASANEQYFGPGTRLTVT.

This clone has more than one count but fewer than ten. The V gene is TRBV30, the J gene TRBJ1-2; 9 nucleotides agree with TRBD1. From germline, CDR1 is GTSNPN and CDR2 SVGIG (reference sequence). CDR3 length equals 13 residues. V lost 7 bases to trimming and J lost 7 bases; unmatched junction nucleotides: 10. CDR3 sequence: CASRAGTGTGYTF. For the CDR3, the DNA is TGTGCCTCCCGAGCCGGGACAGGGACTGGCTACACCTTC.

V and J are TRBV6-1 and TRBJ1-5; weak D call: TRBD1 (6 bases). The CDR3 has 15 amino acids. The V end was cut by 1 base, the J end by 5 bases, with 12 bases between. Germline assignment: CDR1 MNHNS and CDR2 SASEGT. The CDR3 sequence is CASSEEAGDYQPQHF. CDR3 in DNA: TGTGCCAGCAGTGAAGAGGCAGGGGATTATCAGCCCCAGCATTTT.

The rearrangement joins TRBV7-2 to TRBJ1-5; no definite D call. V shed 5 bases and J shed 7 bases, with 12 bases lying between them. The CDR3 has 13 residues. Germline CDR1 reads SGHTA; CDR2 reads FQGNSA. CDR3: CASSLLWGQPQHF. CDR3 bases: TGTGCCAGCAGCCTACTCTGGGGACAGCCCCAGCATTTT. Supplemented by reference TRBV7-2 and TRBJ1-5, the full variable domain reads GAGVSQSPSNKVTEKGKDVELRCDPISGHTALYWYRQSLGQGLEFLIYFQGNSAPDKSGLPSDRFSAERTGGSVSTLTIQRTQQEDSAVYLCASSLLWGQPQHFGDGTRLSIL.

Written as DNA, the CDR3 is TGTGCCATCAGTGGGAGGGGGACTAACTCCTACAATGAGCAGTTCTTC. This sequence encodes CAISGRGTNSYNEQFF. The genes are TRBV10-3 and TRBJ2-1; D may be TRBD2 (7 bases). The CDR3 has 16 amino acids. Trimming left V 4 bases short and J 0 bases short, with 13 bases between. CDR1 and CDR2 (germline): ENHRY, SYGVKD.

The CDR3 DNA reads TGCGCCAGCAGTTTCCGGGGGGACGTCAAAAACATTCAGTACTTC. Its translation is CASSFRGDVKNIQYF. J is TRBJ2-4 and V is TRBV10-1; 7 bases are shared with TRBD2. Germline V gives CDR1 WNHNN, CDR2 SYGVQD (reference sequence). The trim removed 5 bases at V and 3 bases at J, leaving 7 bases unmatched. CDR3 size: 15 residues.